Below, 30 T cell receptor beta chains from the same sample are listed, as sequenced in a study of T cells in Graves' hyperthyroidism and ophthalmopathy. TCR beta CDR3 region amplification was performed from RNA transcripts. Using the HTBI primer set, a first-round RT-PCR was run on the TCR CDR3. TCRdb independently ran MiXCR on the multiplex PCR reads; one entry per CDR3 protein. The sample lists about 360,000 distinct CDR3 sequences, over 10% occurring once. The sequenced material came from blood. These receptors were taken from a woman aged 18-29 years with Graves' hyperthyroidism.

Ten or more counts support this clonotype. The genes are TRBV12-5 and TRBJ2-1; 12 bases map to TRBD2. In germline, CDR1 is LGHNT, CDR2 FRNRAP. J gave up 7 bases and V 3 bases, and 1 base lay outside the gene matches. The CDR3 is made up of 14 amino acids. The CDR3, as DNA: TGTGCTAGTGGTTTACTAGCGGGAGGTAATGAGCAGTTCTTC. Translation: CASGLLAGGNEQFF. The full variable domain, in which reference TRBV12-5 and TRBJ2-1 provide the parts outside the CDR3, is DARVTQTPRHKVTEMGQEVTMRCQPILGHNTVFWYRQTMMQGLELLAYFRNRAPLDDSGMPKDRFSAEMPDATLATLKIQPSEPRDSAVYFCASGLLAGGNEQFFGPGTRLTVL.

The sample holds many counts of this clonotype. This sequence joins TRBV28 and TRBJ2-5; 8 nucleotides line up with TRBD2. This CDR3 has 16 amino acids. The J segment lost 3 bases and the V segment lost 4 bases, leaving 10 bases of the junction unmatched. CDR1 and CDR2 (germline): MDHEN, SYDVKM. CDR3 nucleotide sequence: TGTGCCAGCAGTTCCGTATGGTTCGGGGGGGAAGAGACCCAGTACTTC. Protein: CASSSVWFGGEETQYF.

Concerning this clonotype itself: A much larger clone sits a single nucleotide away, making a read error possible. The J gene is TRBJ1-3, the V gene TRBV7-9; no firm D call. V was clipped by 2 bases and J by 0 bases, with 5 bases between them. This CDR3 has 14 amino acids. Germline CDR1 SEHNR, CDR2 FQNEAQ (reference sequence). This chain's CDR3 is CASSLPSSGNTIYF. The CDR3 coding sequence is TGTGCCAGCAGCTTACCCAGCTCTGGAAACACCATATATTTT.

This clonotype was counted ten times or more. The chain combines TRBV2 with TRBJ2-3, with D possibly TRBD2 on 6 matching bases. Trimming cost V 6 bases and J 2 bases, with 18 bases left between them. The length of the CDR3 is 16 residues. Germline loops: CDR1 SNHLY, CDR2 FYNNEI. CDR3 nucleotide sequence: TGTGCCAGCAGCCAACCCGAGGAGGGACTCACAGATACGCAGTATTTT. Translation gives CASSQPEEGLTDTQYF.

This clonotype has a count of ten or more. The chain carries TRBV28 and TRBJ1-5; TRBD1 is a possible D gene (5 bases). The CDR3 sequence is 16 residues long. Trimming shortened V by 4 bases and J by 5 bases, and 18 bases separated the two germline ends. The germline V gene has CDR1 MDHEN and CDR2 SYDVKM. The CDR3 DNA is TGTGCCAGCAGTTCACCCCCGGGGCCCGGTGATCAGCCCCAGCATTTT. Translated: CASSSPPGPGDQPQHF.

This clonotype was counted a few times. The V gene is TRBV6-1, the J gene TRBJ2-7, with 7 positions matching TRBD1. CDR3 length: 14 amino acids. J was trimmed by 2 bases and V by 5 bases; bases with no gene match: 6. Germline lookup yields CDR1 MNHNS and CDR2 SASEGT. CDR3 bases: TGTGCCAGCAGTCCGGGACAGAGTGCCTACGAGCAGTACTTC. It specifies CASSPGQSAYEQYF.

This clonotype was seen at least ten times. This chain connects TRBV18 to TRBJ1-1, with 7 bases lining up with TRBD1. Trimming took 6 bases from V and 3 from J; bases not matched to a gene: 16. Germline CDR1 KGHSH, CDR2 LQKENI. CDR3 length equals 17 residues. CDR3 protein: CASSHSPGQRSDTEAFF. The CDR3 DNA is TGTGCCAGCTCGCACTCTCCGGGACAGAGGAGCGACACTGAAGCTTTCTTT.

This clonotype was seen many times. The chain couples TRBV7-9 to TRBJ2-1, with 10 bases lining up with TRBD2. The CDR3 has 16 amino acids. The V and J ends lost 4 bases and 8 bases, in that order; junction bases with no gene match: 11. CDR1 and CDR2 (germline): SEHNR, FQNEAQ (reference sequence). CDR3 in DNA: TGTGCCAGCAGCTCACATAGCGGGAGGCACATAGATGAGCAGTTCTTC. It specifies CASSSHSGRHIDEQFF.

The chain recombines TRBV4-2 with TRBJ2-5, with D possibly matching TRBD1 (5 bases). The CDR3 is made up of 13 amino acids. Trimming took off 4 bases at V and 5 bases at J, with 11 bases between the two ends. CDR1 and CDR2 (germline): LGHNA, YNFKEQ. The CDR3 coding sequence is TGTGCCAGCAGCCGGGGCTCATGGGAGACCCAGTACTTC. Encoded protein: CASSRGSWETQYF.

This clonotype was detected a few times. This rearrangement joins TRBV4-3 to TRBJ2-5; TRBD2 matches at 12 bases. This CDR3 region has 18 residues. The germline gives CDR1 LGHNA, CDR2 YSLEER. Trimming cost V 0 bases and J 5 bases; bases outside gene matches: 10. The CDR3 here is CASSQDARLAGVEETQYF. The CDR3, as DNA: TGCGCCAGCAGCCAAGACGCCAGACTAGCGGGAGTTGAGGAGACCCAGTACTTC.

This chain links TRBV19 with TRBJ1-2; a weak D match, TRBD1 (6 bases). The CDR3 totals 11 residues. The germline gives CDR1 LNHDA, CDR2 SQIVND (reference sequence). V lost 9 bases and J lost 8, with 13 bases in between. The CDR3 DNA reads TGTGCCAGCCAGACAGGTGGGGGCTACACCTTC. Protein: CASQTGGGYTF.

For this clonotype: It is likely a read error, because the conserved phenylalanine at the end of the CDR3 is missing. The chain carries TRBV28 and TRBJ1-2; the D gene is possibly TRBD1 (6 bases). This CDR3 region has 17 residues. V gave up 6 bases and J gave up 6 bases, with 26 bases separating them. Germline CDR1 MDHEN, CDR2 SYDVKM. The DNA for the CDR3 is TGTGCCAGCAGCGGGGGGACCACGAGGGGGATACGGGATGGCTACACCCTC. Encoded protein: CASSGGTTRGIRDGYTL.

This clonotype showed up just a few times. This chain links TRBV6-1 with TRBJ2-7; 7 positions match TRBD2. With V trimmed by 10 bases and J by 6 bases, 15 bases remained unmatched. The CDR3 is made up of 14 amino acids. CDR1 and CDR2 from the germline V gene are MNHNS and SASEGT. In DNA form, the CDR3 reads TGTGCCACTCTTCGCGCGGGAGTGTTAAGCGAGCAGTACTTC. This sequence encodes CATLRAGVLSEQYF.

At least ten counts were recorded for this clonotype. The rearrangement joins TRBV28 to TRBJ1-2; TRBD1 matches at 7 bases. V trimming: 3 bases; J trimming: 2 bases; junction bases outside the gene matches: 3. The CDR3 covers 14 residues. Germline V gene lookup returns CDR1 MDHEN and CDR2 SYDVKM. The CDR3 is CASSLETGNYGYTF. CDR3 bases: TGTGCCAGCAGTTTGGAGACAGGGAACTATGGCTACACCTTC.

In this sample, this clonotype turned up many times. The chain carries TRBV6-1 and TRBJ2-1; tentatively, D is TRBD2 (5 bases). Looked up from germline, CDR1 is MNHNS and CDR2 is SASEGT. V lost 7 bases and J lost 3, with 13 bases in between. The CDR3 extends over 14 amino acids. The CDR3 DNA sequence: TGTGCCAGCACTCACCGGGATTTCTACAATGAGCAGTTCTTC. It yields the protein CASTHRDFYNEQFF.

At least ten counts were recorded for this clonotype. The chain employs TRBV5-1 and TRBJ1-1; TRBD1 matches at 8 bases. The germline V gene encodes CDR1 SGHRS and CDR2 YFSETQ. Losses at the gene ends were 2 bases for V and 6 bases for J; bases not matched to a gene: 9. The CDR3 sequence is 15 residues long. CDR3 residues: CASSLGQGEGAEAFF. The CDR3 DNA follows: TGCGCCAGCAGCTTAGGACAGGGTGAAGGGGCTGAAGCTTTCTTT.

This clonotype was seen a few times. The chain carries TRBV5-6 and TRBJ1-5; 11 bases are a match to TRBD1. V lost 1 base, J lost 4 bases, and 7 bases stayed unmatched. The CDR3 runs 17 residues. Germline values: CDR1 SGHDT, CDR2 YYEEEE. The CDR3, as DNA: TGTGCCAGCAGCTTGACCTCCGGGACAGGGGGGAATCAGCCCCAGCATTTT. Protein sequence: CASSLTSGTGGNQPQHF.

At least ten counts were recorded for this clonotype. J is TRBJ2-3 and V is TRBV5-6; TRBD2 is a possible D gene (5 bases). The CDR3 is 14 residues long. Germline V gene lookup returns CDR1 SGHDT and CDR2 YYEEEE. V lost 5 bases to trimming and J lost 6 bases, with 16 bases between them. CDR3 sequence: CASSEGSAWDTQYF. Written as DNA, the CDR3 is TGTGCCAGCAGTGAGGGCAGTGCTTGGGATACGCAGTATTTT.

In this sample, this clonotype turned up a few times. This sequence joins TRBV4-3 and TRBJ1-4; D is unresolved. With 2 bases removed from V and 6 bases from J, the gap between germline ends came to 13 bases. The CDR3 length is 15 residues. The germline V gene has CDR1 LGHNA and CDR2 YSLEER. The CDR3 here is CASSQSRLDHEKLFF. CDR3 nucleotide sequence: TGCGCCAGCAGCCAATCCCGGCTCGACCATGAAAAACTGTTTTTT.

This clonotype was counted ten times or more. The CDR3 here is CASSLGQGAGEAFF. The CDR3 DNA reads TGTGCCAGCAGCTTAGGACAGGGGGCTGGTGAAGCTTTCTTT. The J gene is TRBJ1-1, the V gene TRBV7-6, with TRBD1 matching 10 bases. V shed 1 base, J shed 7 bases, and the junction held 3 bases outside the gene matches. The CDR3 totals 14 residues. CDR1 and CDR2 (germline): SGHVS, FNYEAQ.

This clonotype was observed at least ten times. The chain uses TRBV7-2 and TRBJ2-7; the match to TRBD1 covers 9 bases. After removal of 4 bases from V and 7 bases from J, the junction contained 11 bases not matched to a gene. Germline loops: CDR1 SGHTA, CDR2 FQGNSA. The CDR3 sequence is 15 residues long. CDR3 in DNA: TGTGCCAGCAGCTCGTCCGGGACAGGGCTTCTGGAGCAGTACTTC. Translated: CASSSSGTGLLEQYF.

CDR3 bases: TGTGCCAGTACCGCGGGACAGGGGGGGAATCAGCCCCAGCATTTT. Its translation: CASTAGQGGNQPQHF. The V call is TRBV19, the J call TRBJ1-5; 11 positions agree with TRBD1. Looked up from germline, CDR1 is LNHDA and CDR2 is SQIVND (reference sequence). The V segment lost 7 bases and the J segment 4 bases; nucleotides outside the gene matches: 6. The CDR3 has 15 residues.

This clonotype was observed many times. This chain joins TRBV7-9 and TRBJ1-2; D unclear. Germline V CDR1 and CDR2: SEHNR, FQNEAQ (reference sequence). The CDR3 covers 15 residues. The germline V and J ends were trimmed by 3 bases and 7 bases, with 18 bases remaining between them. In DNA form, the CDR3 reads TGTGCCAGCAGCTTTGAACAGACGATTGGCTCTGGCTACACCTTC. It is translated as CASSFEQTIGSGYTF. Complete variable domain (other parts from reference TRBV7-9 and TRBJ1-2): DTGVSQNPRHKITKRGQNVTFRCDPISEHNRLYWYRQTLGQGPEFLTYFQNEAQLEKSRLLSDRFSAERPKGSFSTLEIQRTEQGDSAMYLCASSFEQTIGSGYTFGSGTRLTVV.

This clonotype was counted ten times or more. The CDR3 here is CATSGGQGANEQFF. The CDR3 nucleotides are TGTGCCACCAGCGGGGGACAGGGGGCTAATGAGCAGTTCTTC. V gene TRBV15 combines with J gene TRBJ2-1; 12 nucleotides agree with TRBD1. Germline CDR1 is LNHNV and CDR2 is YYDKDF (reference sequence). CDR3 length: 14 amino acids. J lost 7 bases, V lost 5 bases, and 3 bases had no gene match.

The chain's CDR3 is CSARDWVAGRPYEQYF. DNA for the CDR3: TGCAGTGCTAGAGATTGGGTGGCCGGGCGCCCCTACGAGCAGTACTTC. The chain combines TRBV20-1 with TRBJ2-7; D ambiguous. CDR3 length: 16 residues. The V gene lost 0 bases and the J gene lost 2 bases, with 17 bases spanning the gap. Germline V CDR1 and CDR2: DFQATT, SNEGSKA (reference sequence).

This clonotype was picked up many times. J is TRBJ2-7 and V is TRBV7-3, with D possibly being TRBD1 (6 bases). Per germline, CDR1 SGHTA and CDR2 FQGTGA. CDR3 length: 16 amino acids. Trimming shortened V by 2 bases and J by 5 bases, and 19 bases separated the two germline ends. CDR3 region: CASSLGPGTHGDEQYF. CDR3 sequence (DNA): TGTGCCAGCAGCTTAGGGCCCGGGACACATGGCGACGAGCAGTACTTC. The variable domain in full, with the rest retrieved from reference TRBV7-3 and TRBJ2-7, is GAGVSQTPSNKVTEKGKYVELRCDPISGHTALYWYRQSLGQGPEFLIYFQGTGAADDSGLPNDRFFAVRPEGSVSTLKIQRTERGDSAVYLCASSLGPGTHGDEQYFGPGTRLTVT.

This clonotype was observed a few times. This chain joins TRBV19 and TRBJ2-5; the D gene is possibly TRBD2 (6 bases). Trimming removed 5 bases at V and 4 bases at J, with 14 bases between. The CDR3 consists of 14 residues. In germline, CDR1 is LNHDA, CDR2 SQIVND (reference sequence). CDR3 loop: CASSAWGGRETQYF. CDR3 in DNA: TGTGCCAGTAGTGCATGGGGAGGAAGAGAGACCCAGTACTTC.

This clonotype was counted a few times. The chain joins TRBV6-1 to TRBJ2-1; TRBD2 agrees at 10 bases. The J segment lost 1 base and the V segment lost 6 bases, leaving 6 bases of the junction unmatched. The CDR3 length is 16 residues. Per germline, CDR1 MNHNS and CDR2 SASEGT. In DNA, the CDR3 is TGTGCCAGCAGATCCTTTAGCGGGGGGTCCTACAATGAGCAGTTCTTC. This sequence encodes CASRSFSGGSYNEQFF.

About this clonotype itself: A much larger clone differs from this one at a single base, so this may be a read error. The V gene is TRBV20-1, the J gene TRBJ2-5; TRBD2 might be the D (5 bases). The CDR3 loop spans 13 amino acids. The germline gives CDR1 DFQATT, CDR2 SNEGSKA (reference sequence). The CDR3 reads CSARRGHQETRYF. The CDR3 region has the DNA TGCAGTGCTAGACGAGGGCACCAAGAGACCCGGTACTTC.

This clonotype appeared many times. The chain uses TRBV29-1 and TRBJ1-5; D is unresolved. The germline V gene has CDR1 SQVTM and CDR2 ANQGSEA. This CDR3 contains 15 residues. V was cut by 5 bases and J by 1 base, with 15 bases left in between. The CDR3 bases are TGCAGCGTTATTTGGGCAACAGTAAGCAATCAGCCCCAGCATTTT. Its protein is CSVIWATVSNQPQHF. Full variable domain (missing parts from reference TRBV29-1 and TRBJ1-5): SAVISQKPSRDICQRGTSLTIQCQVDSQVTMMFWYRQQPGQSLTLIATANQGSEATYESGFVIDKFPISRPNLTFSTLTVSNMSPEDSSIYLCSVIWATVSNQPQHFGDGTRLSIL.